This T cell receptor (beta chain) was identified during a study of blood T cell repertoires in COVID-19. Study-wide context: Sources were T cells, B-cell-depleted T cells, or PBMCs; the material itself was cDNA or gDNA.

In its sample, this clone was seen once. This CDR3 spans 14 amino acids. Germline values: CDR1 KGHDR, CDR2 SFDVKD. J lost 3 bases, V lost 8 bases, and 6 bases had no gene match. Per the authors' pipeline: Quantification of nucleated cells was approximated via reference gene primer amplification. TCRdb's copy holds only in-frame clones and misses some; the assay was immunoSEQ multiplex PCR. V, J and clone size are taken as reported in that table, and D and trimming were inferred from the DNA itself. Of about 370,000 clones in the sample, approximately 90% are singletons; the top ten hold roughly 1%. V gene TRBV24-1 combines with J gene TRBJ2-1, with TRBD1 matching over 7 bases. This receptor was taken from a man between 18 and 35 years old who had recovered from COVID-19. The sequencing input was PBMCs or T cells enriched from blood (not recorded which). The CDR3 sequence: CATKGAGSYNEQFF. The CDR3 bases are TGTGCCACCAAGGGGGCTGGTAGCTACAATGAGCAGTTCTTC.